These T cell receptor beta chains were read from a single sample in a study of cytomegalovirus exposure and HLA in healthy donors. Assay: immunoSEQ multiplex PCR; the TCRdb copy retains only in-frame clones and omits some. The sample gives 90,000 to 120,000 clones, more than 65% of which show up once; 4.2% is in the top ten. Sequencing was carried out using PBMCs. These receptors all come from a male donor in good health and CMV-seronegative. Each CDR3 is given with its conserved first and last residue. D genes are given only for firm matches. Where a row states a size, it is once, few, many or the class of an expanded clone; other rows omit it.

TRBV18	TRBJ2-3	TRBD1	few	CASSPGTDTDTQYF	TGTGCCAGCTCACCGGGGACAGACACAGATACGCAGTATTTT
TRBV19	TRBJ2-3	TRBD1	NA	CASTSRQGDTDTQYF	TGTGCCAGTACGTCCAGACAGGGAGACACAGATACGCAGTATTTT
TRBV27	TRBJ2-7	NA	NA	CASSLSLAGRSYEQYF	TGTGCCAGCAGTTTATCGTTGGCGGGACGATCCTACGAGCAGTACTTC
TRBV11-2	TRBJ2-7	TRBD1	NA	CASSFRQGADEQYF	TGTGCCAGCAGCTTTAGACAGGGGGCCGACGAGCAGTACTTC
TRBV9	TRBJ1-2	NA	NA	CASSVGNEGYGYTF	TGTGCCAGCAGCGTAGGGAATGAGGGCTATGGCTACACCTTC
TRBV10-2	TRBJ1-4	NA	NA	CASSLLGEKLFF	TGCGCCAGCAGTTTGCTCGGTGAAAAACTGTTTTTT
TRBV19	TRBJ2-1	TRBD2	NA	CASSIERERDEQFF	TGTGCCAGTAGTATAGAGCGGGAGCGCGATGAGCAGTTCTTC
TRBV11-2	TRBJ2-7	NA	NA	CASSFSEQYF	TGTGCCAGCAGCTTCTCCGAGCAGTACTTC
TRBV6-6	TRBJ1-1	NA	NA	CASRRGLNTEAFF	TGTGCCAGCAGAAGAGGATTGAACACTGAAGCTTTCTTT
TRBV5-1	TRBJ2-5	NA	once	CASSSLLSQKETQYF	TGCGCCAGCAGCTCCCTACTGAGCCAAAAAGAGACCCAGTACTTC
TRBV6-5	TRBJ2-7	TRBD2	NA	CASWEREGLGEQYF	TGTGCCAGTTGGGAGCGGGAGGGCCTAGGAGAGCAGTACTTC
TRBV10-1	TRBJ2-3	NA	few	CASSEMRASPTDTQYF	TGCGCCAGCAGTGAGATGAGGGCCTCCCCCACAGATACGCAGTATTTT
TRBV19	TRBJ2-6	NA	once	CASSILGGDGSGANVLTF	TGTGCCAGTAGTATTCTGGGGGGAGACGGCTCTGGGGCCAACGTCCTGACTTTC
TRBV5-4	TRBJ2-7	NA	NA	CASSFGEGEQYF	TGTGCCAGCAGCTTTGGTGAGGGCGAGCAGTACTTC
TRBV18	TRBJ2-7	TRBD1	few	CASSPFVYRDSSSYEQYF	TGTGCCAGCTCACCATTCGTGTATAGGGACAGCAGCTCCTACGAGCAGTACTTC
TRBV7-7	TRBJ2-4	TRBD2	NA	CASSLYLAGGSIAKNIQYF	TGTGCCAGCAGCTTATACCTAGCGGGAGGGTCTATAGCCAAAAACATTCAGTACTTC
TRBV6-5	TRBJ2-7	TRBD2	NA	CASSASGLAGYEQYF	TGTGCCAGCAGTGCCTCGGGACTAGCGGGGTACGAGCAGTACTTC
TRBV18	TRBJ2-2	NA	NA	CASSETSTGELFF	TGTGCCAGCTCAGAGACTAGTACCGGGGAGCTGTTTTTT
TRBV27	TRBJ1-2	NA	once	CASSSLSDPNYGYTF	TGTGCCAGCAGTTCCCTGTCAGATCCCAACTATGGCTACACCTTC
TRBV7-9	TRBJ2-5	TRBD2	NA	CASSLAGGEYETQYF	TGTGCCAGCAGCTTAGCGGGAGGGGAGTATGAGACCCAGTACTTC
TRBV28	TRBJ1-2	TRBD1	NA	CASSTTGANYGYTF	TGTGCCAGCAGTACTACAGGGGCTAACTATGGCTACACCTTC
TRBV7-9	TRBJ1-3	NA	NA	CASSLLRGSGNTIYF	TGTGCCAGCAGCTTACTAAGGGGCTCTGGAAACACCATATATTTT